This T cell receptor beta chain originates from a study of Tregs in tolerant kidney transplant recipients. Study information: Related graft donors supplied nonmyeloablative bone marrow transplants, and mixed chimerism was transient.

Sequenced by immunoSEQ multiplex PCR; TCRdb stores in-frame clones only, minus some. The table lists 70,000 to 95,000 clones, around 93% of them singletons, with 0.34% in the top ten. Germline V gene sequence: CDR1 GTSNPN, CDR2 SVGIG (reference sequence). Trimming cost V 1 base and J 5 bases, with 8 bases left between them. This CDR3 has 12 residues. The chain carries TRBV30 and TRBJ2-5; D remains ambiguous. This sequence originates from a human donor who received a combined kidney and bone marrow transplant. This sample comprised Tregs from blood, obtained before the transplant. The CDR3 reads CAWSAQWETQYF. The CDR3 DNA sequence: TGTGCCTGGAGTGCGCAGTGGGAGACCCAGTACTTC.